This T cell receptor (beta chain) was sequenced for a study of vaccination effects on CD4 cells after COVID-19. In the study overall: Either the BNT162b2 or mRNA-1273 vaccine was given to participants in two doses. The study sampled two convalescent patients 16 days and one week before vaccination. The study's findings and limits: Clonal contraction was marked in infection- and vaccine-induced clones late after vaccination.

Before sequencing took place, the ViraFEST assay used viral peptide pools to expand antigen-specific CD4+ T cells. With nine to eleven days of culture completed, CD4+ T cells were isolated. Infection dated between March and December 2020, before the Alpha, Beta and Delta variants reached the United States. Two million PBMC were placed in each well, which was supplemented with about 9.3 IU/ml IL-2 and roughly 10 ug/ml peptides. The count of this clone is one. Its cognate antigen is unknown. Profiling relied on immunoSEQ multiplex PCR, and the TCRdb table lists in-frame clones only, not all of them. The data hold 20,000 to 30,000 clones, with 65% to 80% observed a single time. The CDR3 sequence is 15 residues long. Germline CDR1 MNHNS, CDR2 SASEGT. The V and J ends lost 2 bases and 4 bases respectively, with 14 bases between them.

V and J are TRBV6-1 and TRBJ1-2; D remains ambiguous. The clonotype was recovered from a human donor who had a prior SARS-CoV-2 infection. Specimen: CD4+ T cells from PBMCs cultured with HCoV-NL63 spike peptides, collected before COVID-19 vaccination. The CDR3 region is CASSERGREGYGYTF. CDR3 coding DNA: TGTGCCAGCAGTGAACGAGGCAGAGAAGGCTATGGCTACACCTTC.